What follows is one T cell receptor beta chain and its context. Its antigen remains unidentified. Per-base quality was not reported, and no clone a single base away is much larger than it. The data are from a study of blood T cell repertoires in COVID-19 (dated by TCRdb to about 2020). With regard to the full study: The collaborator samples originated in the United States, Italy and Spain and spanned the acute and convalescent phases of COVID-19. The prospective study material was composed of cDNA or gDNA derived from T cells, B-cell-depleted T cells, or PBMCs. Deeply sampled blood TCRbeta repertoires from subjects exposed to, actively infected with, or recovered from COVID-19 were included in the dataset. The repertoires were made available in a free public database intended to serve as a resource for research on the immune response to SARS-CoV-2. The samples were drawn from the first 160 participants of the ongoing ImmuneRACE study and from 950 to 1,500 subjects provided by 6 global collaborators. A de-identified subject ID, COVID-19 status, age in years and sex were almost always included in the sample metadata. HLA class I and class II types, where available, came from metadata supplied by the sample provider rather than from assay-based typing.

CDR1 and CDR2, looked up from the germline V gene, are SNHLY and FYNNEI. Reading from cysteine to phenylalanine, the CDR3 counts 15 amino acids. Only the CDR3 part of the read is kept: 45 bases, read in frame from the first base. The germline ends are 14 bases apart after V is trimmed by 8 bases and J by 0 bases. TCRbeta CDR3 regions were amplified from genomic DNA using the immunoSEQ Assay, a bias-controlled multiplex PCR. On the authors' methods: Nucleated cell counts per sample were estimated from amplification of reference gene primers within the assay. To quantify the absolute abundance of each unique TCRbeta CDR3 rearrangement, sequence reads were collapsed and filtered. For each sample, productive Simpson clonality was calculated by taking the square root of Simpson's diversity index across productive rearrangements. This is the immuneACCESS table as TCRdb keeps it, with only in-frame sequences that have V and J called. A part of the clones is gone; compared with another copy, unresolved V genes explain less than half, and the rest is unexplained. Clone size and the V and J calls come from that table; the DNA yielded D and trimming. The sample table shows roughly 120,000 clones, and around 78% are seen once. The ten largest clones capture about 2.2% of the sample.

Results and caveats for the whole study, not just this receptor: Clinical and demographic metadata were provided uncurated, with the amount varying by source and participant.

The collaborating institutions used their own protocols to collect whole blood in K2EDTA tubes. For TCRbeta analysis, collaborator samples were shipped as frozen whole blood, as isolated PBMCs, or as DNA extracted from either sample type. Material for sequencing was peripheral blood. The chain links TRBV2 with TRBJ1-5; confidence is insufficient to name the D gene. This TCR was recovered from a man younger than 40 with acute or convalescent COVID-19. The CDR3 region reads CASLRSTDSNQPQHF. The DNA sequence reads TGTGCCAGCCTTAGGTCTACAGATAGCAATCAGCCCCAGCATTTT.